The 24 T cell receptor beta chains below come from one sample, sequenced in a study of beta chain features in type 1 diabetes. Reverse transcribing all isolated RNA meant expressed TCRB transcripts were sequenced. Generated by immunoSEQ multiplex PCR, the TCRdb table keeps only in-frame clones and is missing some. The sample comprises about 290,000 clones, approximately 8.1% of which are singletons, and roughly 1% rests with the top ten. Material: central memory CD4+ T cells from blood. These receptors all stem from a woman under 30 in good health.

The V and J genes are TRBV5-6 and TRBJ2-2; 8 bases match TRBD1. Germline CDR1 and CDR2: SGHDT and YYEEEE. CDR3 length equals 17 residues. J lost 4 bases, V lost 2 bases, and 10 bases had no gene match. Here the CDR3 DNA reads TGTGCCAGCAGCTTTTCCCTGGACAGGGCGGGCACCGGGGAGCTGTTTTTT. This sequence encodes CASSFSLDRAGTGELFF.

CDR3 residues: CASSQGGGVRETQYF. As DNA, the CDR3 is TGCGCCAGCAGCCAAGGCGGGGGGGTCCGAGAGACCCAGTACTTC. The chain carries TRBV4-1 and TRBJ2-5; TRBD2 matches 9 bases. Germline CDR1 reads MGHRA; CDR2 reads YSYEKL. The V gene end was trimmed by 1 base and the J gene end by 4 bases; junction bases not matched to a gene: 4. The CDR3 extends over 15 amino acids.

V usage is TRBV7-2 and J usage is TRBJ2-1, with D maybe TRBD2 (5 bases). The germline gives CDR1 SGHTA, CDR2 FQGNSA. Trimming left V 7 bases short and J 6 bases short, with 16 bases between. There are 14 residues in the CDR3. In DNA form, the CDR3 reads TGTGCCAGCACCACCACGCGGGTTCGCAATGAGCAGTTCTTC. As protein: CASTTTRVRNEQFF.

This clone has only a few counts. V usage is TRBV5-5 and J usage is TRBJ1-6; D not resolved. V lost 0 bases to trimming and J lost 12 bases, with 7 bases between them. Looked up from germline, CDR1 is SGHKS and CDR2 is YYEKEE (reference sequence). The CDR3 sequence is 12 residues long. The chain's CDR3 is CASSLAEIPLHF. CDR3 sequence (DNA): TGTGCCAGCAGCTTGGCCGAGATACCCCTCCACTTT.

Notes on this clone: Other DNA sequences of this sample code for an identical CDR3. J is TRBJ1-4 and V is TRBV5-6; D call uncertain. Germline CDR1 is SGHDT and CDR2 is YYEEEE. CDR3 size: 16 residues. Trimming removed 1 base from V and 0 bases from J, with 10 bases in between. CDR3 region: CASSLTGIATNEKLFF. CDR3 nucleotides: TGTGCCAGCAGCTTGACGGGAATTGCAACTAATGAAAAACTGTTTTTT.

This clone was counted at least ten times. This CDR3 is CASSLPARTGGNIQYF. DNA of the CDR3: TGTGCCAGCAGCCTGCCAGCTCGTACAGGGGGGAACATTCAGTACTTC. V usage is TRBV5-6 and J usage is TRBJ2-4; 8 bases are shared with TRBD1. The germline CDR1 and CDR2 sequences are SGHDT and YYEEEE. The CDR3 totals 16 residues. The V gene end was trimmed by 4 bases and the J gene end by 7 bases; junction bases not matched to a gene: 13.

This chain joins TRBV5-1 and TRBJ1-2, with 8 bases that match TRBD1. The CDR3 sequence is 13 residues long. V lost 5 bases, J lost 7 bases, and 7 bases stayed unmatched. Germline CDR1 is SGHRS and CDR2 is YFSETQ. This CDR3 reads CASRQGQGGGYTF. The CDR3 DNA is TGCGCCAGCAGGCAAGGACAGGGTGGTGGCTACACCTTC.

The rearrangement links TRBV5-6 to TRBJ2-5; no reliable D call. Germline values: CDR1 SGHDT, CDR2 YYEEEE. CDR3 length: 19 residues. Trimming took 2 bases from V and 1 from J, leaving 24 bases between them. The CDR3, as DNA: TGTGCCAGCAGCTTTAGATTAACGACATCAAGGTTTGGCCAAGAGACCCAGTACTTC. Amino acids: CASSFRLTTSRFGQETQYF.

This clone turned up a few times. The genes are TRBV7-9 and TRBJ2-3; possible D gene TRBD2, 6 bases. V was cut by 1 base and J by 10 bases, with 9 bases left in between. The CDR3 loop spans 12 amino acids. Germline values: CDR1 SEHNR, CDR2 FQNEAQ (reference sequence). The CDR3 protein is CASSLVREAQYF. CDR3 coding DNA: TGTGCCAGCAGCTTAGTGAGGGAGGCGCAGTATTTT.

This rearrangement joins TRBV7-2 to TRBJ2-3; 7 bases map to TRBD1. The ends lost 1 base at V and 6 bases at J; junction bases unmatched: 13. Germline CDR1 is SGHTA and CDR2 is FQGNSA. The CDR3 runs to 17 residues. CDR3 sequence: CASSLVLQGLEFDTQYF. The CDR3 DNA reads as TGTGCCAGCAGCTTAGTCCTACAGGGGCTGGAGTTCGATACGCAGTATTTT. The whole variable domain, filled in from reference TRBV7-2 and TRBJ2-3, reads GAGVSQSPSNKVTEKGKDVELRCDPISGHTALYWYRQSLGQGLEFLIYFQGNSAPDKSGLPSDRFSAERTGGSVSTLTIQRTQQEDSAVYLCASSLVLQGLEFDTQYFGPGTRLTVL.

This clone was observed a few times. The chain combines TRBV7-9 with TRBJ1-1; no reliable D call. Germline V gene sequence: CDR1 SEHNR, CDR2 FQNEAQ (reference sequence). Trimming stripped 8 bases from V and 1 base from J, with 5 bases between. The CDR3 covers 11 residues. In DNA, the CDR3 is TGTGCCAGCGAAGAGAACACTGAAGCTTTCTTT. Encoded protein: CASEENTEAFF.

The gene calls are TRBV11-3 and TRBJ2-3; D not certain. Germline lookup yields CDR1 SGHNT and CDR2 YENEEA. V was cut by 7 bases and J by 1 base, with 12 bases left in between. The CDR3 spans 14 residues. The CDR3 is CASTLKGGTDTQYF. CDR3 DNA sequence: TGTGCCAGCACCCTAAAGGGTGGCACAGATACGCAGTATTTT. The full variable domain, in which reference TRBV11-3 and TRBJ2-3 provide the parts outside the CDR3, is EAGVVQSPRYKIIEKKQPVAFWCNPISGHNTLYWYLQNLGQGPELLIRYENEEAVDDSQLPKDRFSAERLKGVDSTLKIQPAELGDSAVYLCASTLKGGTDTQYFGPGTRLTVL.

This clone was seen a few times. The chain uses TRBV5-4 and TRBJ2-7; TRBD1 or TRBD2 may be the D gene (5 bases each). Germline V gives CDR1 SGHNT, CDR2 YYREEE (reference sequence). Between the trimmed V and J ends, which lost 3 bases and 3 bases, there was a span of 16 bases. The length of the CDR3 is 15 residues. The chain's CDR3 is CASSWDGGASYEQYF. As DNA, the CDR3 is TGTGCCAGCAGCTGGGATGGGGGAGCGAGCTACGAGCAGTACTTC. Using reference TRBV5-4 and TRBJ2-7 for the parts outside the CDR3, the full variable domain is ETGVTQSPTHLIKTRGQQVTLRCSSQSGHNTVSWYQQALGQGPQFIFQYYREEENGRGNFPPRFSGLQFPNYSSELNVNALELDDSALYLCASSWDGGASYEQYFGPGTRLTVT.

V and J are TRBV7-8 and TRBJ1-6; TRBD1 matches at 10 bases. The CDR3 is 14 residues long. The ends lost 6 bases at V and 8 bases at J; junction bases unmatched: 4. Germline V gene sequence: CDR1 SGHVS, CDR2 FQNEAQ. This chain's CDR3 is CASRAGTGDSPLHF. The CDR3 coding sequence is TGTGCCAGCAGGGCGGGGACAGGGGATTCACCCCTCCACTTT.

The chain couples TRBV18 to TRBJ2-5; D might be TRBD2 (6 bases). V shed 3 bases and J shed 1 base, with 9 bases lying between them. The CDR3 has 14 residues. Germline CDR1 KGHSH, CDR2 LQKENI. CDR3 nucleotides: TGTGCCAGCTCACCGGGACTCGGCCAAGAGACCCAGTACTTC. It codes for CASSPGLGQETQYF.

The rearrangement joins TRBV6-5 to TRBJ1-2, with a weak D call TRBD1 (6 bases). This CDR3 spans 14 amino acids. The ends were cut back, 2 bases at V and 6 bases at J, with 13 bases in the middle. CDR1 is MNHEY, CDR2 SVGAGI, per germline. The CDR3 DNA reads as TGTGCCAGCAGTTACGGCAGGGGAGGGGATGGCTACACCTTC. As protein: CASSYGRGGDGYTF.

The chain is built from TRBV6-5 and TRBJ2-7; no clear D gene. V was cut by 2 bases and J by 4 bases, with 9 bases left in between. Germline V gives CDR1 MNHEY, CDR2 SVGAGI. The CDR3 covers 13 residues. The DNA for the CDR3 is TGTGCCAGCAGTTACGCTTCGGGTTACGAGCAGTACTTC. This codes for CASSYASGYEQYF.

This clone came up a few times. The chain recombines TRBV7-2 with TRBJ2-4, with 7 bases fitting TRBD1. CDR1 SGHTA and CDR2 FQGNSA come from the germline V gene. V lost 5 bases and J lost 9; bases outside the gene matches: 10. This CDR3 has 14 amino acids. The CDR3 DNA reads TGTGCCAGCAGCACGACCGGGACAGTTTTCATTCAGTACTTC. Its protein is CASSTTGTVFIQYF.

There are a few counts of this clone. CDR3 DNA: TGTGCCAGCTCACCAGGGACAGGGGACGAGCAGTACGTC. Translating gives CASSPGTGDEQYV. This chain links TRBV18 with TRBJ2-7, with 10 bases lining up with TRBD1. V was pared by 2 bases and J by 5 bases, with 0 bases of the junction left unmatched. The CDR3 spans 13 residues. Germline assignment: CDR1 KGHSH and CDR2 LQKENI.

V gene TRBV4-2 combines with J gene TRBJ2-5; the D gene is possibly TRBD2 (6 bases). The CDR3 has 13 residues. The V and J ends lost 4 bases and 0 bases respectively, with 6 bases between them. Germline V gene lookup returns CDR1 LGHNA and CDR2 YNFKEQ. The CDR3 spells CASSRDYQETQYF. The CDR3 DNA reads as TGTGCCAGCAGCCGGGACTACCAAGAGACCCAGTACTTC.

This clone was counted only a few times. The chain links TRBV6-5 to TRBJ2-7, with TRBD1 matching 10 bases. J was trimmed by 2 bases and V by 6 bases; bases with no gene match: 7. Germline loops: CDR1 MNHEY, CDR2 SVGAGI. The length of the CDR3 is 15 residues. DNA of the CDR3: TGTGCCAGCAGGTCCACCGGGACAGGGGCCTACGAGCAGTACTTC. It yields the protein CASRSTGTGAYEQYF.

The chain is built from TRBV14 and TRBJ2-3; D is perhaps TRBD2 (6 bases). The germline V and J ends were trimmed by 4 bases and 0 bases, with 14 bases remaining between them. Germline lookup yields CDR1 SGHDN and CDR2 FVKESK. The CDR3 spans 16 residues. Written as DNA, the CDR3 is TGTGCCAGCAGCCCACTAAGGAGGGGAAGCACAGATACGCAGTATTTT. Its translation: CASSPLRRGSTDTQYF. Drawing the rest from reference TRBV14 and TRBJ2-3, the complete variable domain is EAGVTQFPSHSVIEKGQTVTLRCDPISGHDNLYWYRRVMGKEIKFLLHFVKESKQDESGMPNNRFLAERTGGTYSTLKVQPAELEDSGVYFCASSPLRRGSTDTQYFGPGTRLTVL.

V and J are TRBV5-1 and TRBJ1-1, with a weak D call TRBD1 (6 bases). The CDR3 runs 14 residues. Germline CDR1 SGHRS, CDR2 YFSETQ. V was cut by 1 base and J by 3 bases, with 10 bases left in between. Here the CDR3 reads CASSLSQGYTEAFF. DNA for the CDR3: TGCGCCAGCAGCTTGTCACAGGGTTACACTGAAGCTTTCTTT.

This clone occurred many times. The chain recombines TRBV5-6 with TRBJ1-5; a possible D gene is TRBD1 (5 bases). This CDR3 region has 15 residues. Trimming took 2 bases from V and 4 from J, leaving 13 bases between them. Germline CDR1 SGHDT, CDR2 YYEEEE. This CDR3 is CASSLGPGPNQPQHF. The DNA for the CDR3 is TGTGCCAGCAGCTTAGGGCCAGGGCCAAATCAGCCCCAGCATTTT.